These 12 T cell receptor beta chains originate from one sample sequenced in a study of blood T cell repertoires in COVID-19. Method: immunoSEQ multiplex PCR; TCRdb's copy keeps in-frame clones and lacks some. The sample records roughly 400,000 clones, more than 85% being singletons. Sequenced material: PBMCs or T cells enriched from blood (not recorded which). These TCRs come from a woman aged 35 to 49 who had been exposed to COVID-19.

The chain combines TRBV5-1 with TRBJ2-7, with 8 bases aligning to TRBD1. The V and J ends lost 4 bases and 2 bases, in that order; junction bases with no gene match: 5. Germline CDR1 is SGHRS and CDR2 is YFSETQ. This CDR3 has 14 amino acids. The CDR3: CASSPTGAPYEQYF. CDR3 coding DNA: TGCGCCAGCAGCCCGACAGGGGCCCCCTACGAGCAGTACTTC.

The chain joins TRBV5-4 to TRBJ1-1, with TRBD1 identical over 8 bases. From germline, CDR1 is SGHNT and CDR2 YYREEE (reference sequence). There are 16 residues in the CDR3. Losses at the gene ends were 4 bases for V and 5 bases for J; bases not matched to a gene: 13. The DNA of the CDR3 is TGTGCCAGCAGCCCCAGGACAGGGCTCTTCGGGACTGAAGCTTTCTTT. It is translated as CASSPRTGLFGTEAFF. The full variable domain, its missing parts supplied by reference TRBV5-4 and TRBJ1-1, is ETGVTQSPTHLIKTRGQQVTLRCSSQSGHNTVSWYQQALGQGPQFIFQYYREEENGRGNFPPRFSGLQFPNYSSELNVNALELDDSALYLCASSPRTGLFGTEAFFGQGTRLTVV.

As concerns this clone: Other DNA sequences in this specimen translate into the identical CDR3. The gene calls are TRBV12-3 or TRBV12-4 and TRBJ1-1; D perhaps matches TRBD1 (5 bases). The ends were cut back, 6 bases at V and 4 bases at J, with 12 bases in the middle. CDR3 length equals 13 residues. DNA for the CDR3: TGTGCCAGCAGCCTTCAGGGTTCCACTGAAGCTTTCTTT. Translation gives CASSLQGSTEAFF.

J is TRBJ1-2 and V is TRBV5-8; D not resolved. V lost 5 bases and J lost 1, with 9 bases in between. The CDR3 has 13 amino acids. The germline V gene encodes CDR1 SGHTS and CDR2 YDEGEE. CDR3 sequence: CASRTRGNYGYTF. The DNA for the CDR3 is TGTGCCAGCAGAACGCGGGGTAACTATGGCTACACCTTC.

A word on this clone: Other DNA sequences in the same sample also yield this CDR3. DNA for the CDR3: TGTGCCAGCAGCGGGGACAGGGGCACTGAAGCTTTCTTT. Encoded protein: CASSGDRGTEAFF. V gene TRBV2 combines with J gene TRBJ1-1; 10 bases align to TRBD1. The CDR3 runs 13 residues. Germline loops: CDR1 SNHLY, CDR2 FYNNEI. The V segment lost 6 bases and the J segment 4 bases; nucleotides outside the gene matches: 2.

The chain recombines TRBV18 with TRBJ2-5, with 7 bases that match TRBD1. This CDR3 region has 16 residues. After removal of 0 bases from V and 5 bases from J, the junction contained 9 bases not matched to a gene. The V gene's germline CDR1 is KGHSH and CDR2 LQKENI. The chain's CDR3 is CASSPPRTGSGETQYF. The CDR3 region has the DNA TGTGCCAGCTCACCACCGAGGACAGGCTCTGGGGAGACCCAGTACTTC.

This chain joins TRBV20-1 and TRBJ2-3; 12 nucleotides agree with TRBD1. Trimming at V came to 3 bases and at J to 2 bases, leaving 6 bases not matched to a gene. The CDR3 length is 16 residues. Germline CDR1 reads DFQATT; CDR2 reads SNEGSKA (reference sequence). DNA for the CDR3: TGCAGTGCTAGTTGGCCGGGACAGGGGGCCACAGATACGCAGTATTTT. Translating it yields CSASWPGQGATDTQYF.

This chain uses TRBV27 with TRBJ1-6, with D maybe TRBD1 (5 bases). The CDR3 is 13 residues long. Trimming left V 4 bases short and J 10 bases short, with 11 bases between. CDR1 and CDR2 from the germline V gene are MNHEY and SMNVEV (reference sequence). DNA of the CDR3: TGTGCCAGCAGTTGGTTGCAGGGCTCACCCCTCCACTTT. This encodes CASSWLQGSPLHF.

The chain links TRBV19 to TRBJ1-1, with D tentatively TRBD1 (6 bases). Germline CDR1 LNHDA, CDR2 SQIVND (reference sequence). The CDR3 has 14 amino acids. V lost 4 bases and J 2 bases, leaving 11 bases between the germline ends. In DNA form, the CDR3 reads TGTGCCAGTAGTACTCGGACAGTAAACACTGAAGCTTTCTTT. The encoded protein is CASSTRTVNTEAFF.

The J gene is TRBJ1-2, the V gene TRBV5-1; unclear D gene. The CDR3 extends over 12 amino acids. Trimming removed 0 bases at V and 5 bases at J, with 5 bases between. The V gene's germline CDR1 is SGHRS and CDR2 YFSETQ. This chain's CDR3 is CASSLERYGYTF. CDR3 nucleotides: TGCGCCAGCAGCTTGGAACGGTATGGCTACACCTTC.

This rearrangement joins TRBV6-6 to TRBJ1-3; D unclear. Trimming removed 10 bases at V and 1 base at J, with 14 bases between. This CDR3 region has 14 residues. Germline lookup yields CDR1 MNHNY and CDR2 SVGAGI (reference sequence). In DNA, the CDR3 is TGTGCCACCTCAGTAGGAGGGTCTGGAAACACCATATATTTT. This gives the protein CATSVGGSGNTIYF.

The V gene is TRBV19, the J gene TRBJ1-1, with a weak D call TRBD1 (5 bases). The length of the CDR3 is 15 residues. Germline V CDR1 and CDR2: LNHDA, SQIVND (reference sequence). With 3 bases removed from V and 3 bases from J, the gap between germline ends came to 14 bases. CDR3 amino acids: CASSIFGALDTEAFF. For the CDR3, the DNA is TGTGCCAGTAGTATCTTTGGGGCTCTTGACACTGAAGCTTTCTTT.